These 5 T cell receptor beta chains originate from one sample sequenced in a study of shared clonotypes between healthy human individuals (dated by TCRdb to about 2020). The library was generated by the immunoSEQ multiplex PCR assay. TCRdb mirrors the immuneACCESS table, restricted to in-frame sequences. Some clones are absent from its copies; in checked studies, under half trace to an unresolved V gene, and the reason for the others is unknown. The sample includes 550,000 to 800,000 clones, with roughly 70% observed a single time. The ten largest clones add up to approximately 1.6% of the sample. The sample consisted of memory CD4+ T cells sorted from blood. The cell subset or site tag for this specimen amounts to: CD45RA-negative fraction. The receptors were gathered from a woman in her twenties or thirties in good health.

This clone was counted once. This sample includes further DNA sequences coding for the same CDR3. J is TRBJ2-1 and V is TRBV5-4, with TRBD1 matching over 8 bases. With 1 base clipped from V and 4 bases from J, the junction kept 4 bases outside the gene matches. This CDR3 is 15 amino acids long. Germline values: CDR1 SGHNT, CDR2 YYREEE (reference sequence). As DNA, the CDR3 is TGTGCCAGCAGCTTGAACAGGGGGGAGTACAATGAGCAGTTCTTC. Protein product: CASSLNRGEYNEQFF.

The genes are TRBV6-1 and TRBJ2-2; D unresolved. V lost 7 bases, J lost 5 bases, and 5 bases lay in between. CDR3 size: 11 residues. Germline V gene sequence: CDR1 MNHNS, CDR2 SASEGT. CDR3 region: CASKVTGELFF. CDR3 nucleotides: TGTGCCAGCAAAGTGACCGGGGAGCTGTTTTTT.

The V gene is TRBV6-1, the J gene TRBJ1-5; no reliable D call. CDR1 is MNHNS, CDR2 SASEGT, per germline. V lost 3 bases, J lost 6 bases, and 9 bases lay in between. CDR3 length: 13 amino acids. CDR3 nucleotide sequence: TGTGCCAGCAGTGACCAGGCGGGTCAGCCCCAGCATTTT. Encoded protein: CASSDQAGQPQHF.

The gene calls are TRBV6-6 and TRBJ1-5; no reliable D call. With 7 bases removed from V and 6 bases from J, the gap between germline ends came to 19 bases. The CDR3 loop spans 15 amino acids. Per germline, CDR1 MNHNY and CDR2 SVGAGI (reference sequence). CDR3 sequence reads: CASIQSGVGGQPQHF. The CDR3 nucleotides are TGTGCCAGCATCCAGAGCGGGGTGGGAGGTCAGCCCCAGCATTTT.

Of note for this clone: Other DNA sequences of this sample code for an identical CDR3. The chain has TRBV5-1 and TRBJ1-5; D is perhaps TRBD1 (5 bases). Germline V gene data show CDR1 as SGHRS and CDR2 as YFSETQ. The CDR3 length is 14 residues. The V and J ends lost 4 bases and 3 bases respectively, with 11 bases between them. The CDR3 DNA is TGCGCCAGCAGCAGCACAGGAGACAATCAGCCCCAGCATTTT. The encoded protein is CASSSTGDNQPQHF.